This TCR beta chain was obtained from a study of CD8+ T cells in alopecia areata. Treatment defined: oral pan-JAK inhibitor, 5-10 mg twice daily. Starting from PBMCs, sorting isolated CD4+ and CD8+ T cells. cDNA serving as the sequencing template came from extracted, reverse transcribed RNA. Produced via immunoSEQ multiplex PCR; TCRdb's table is partial and in-frame only. The sample holds about 170,000 clones, around 58% seen once. Between the trimmed V and J ends, which lost 3 bases and 7 bases, there was a span of 16 bases. Germline V gene sequence: CDR1 SQVTM, CDR2 ANQGSEA. The CDR3 loop spans 14 amino acids.

The V gene is TRBV29-1, the J gene TRBJ2-1; the D gene is possibly TRBD1 (6 bases). The sequenced sample was CD4+ T cells sorted from blood, obtained at approximately week 60, from a patient treated with tofacitinib. This sequence originates from a human donor with alopecia areata. This chain's CDR3 is CSVEWTDSHNEQFF. The CDR3 nucleotides are TGCAGCGTTGAGTGGACAGATAGCCATAATGAGCAGTTCTTC.